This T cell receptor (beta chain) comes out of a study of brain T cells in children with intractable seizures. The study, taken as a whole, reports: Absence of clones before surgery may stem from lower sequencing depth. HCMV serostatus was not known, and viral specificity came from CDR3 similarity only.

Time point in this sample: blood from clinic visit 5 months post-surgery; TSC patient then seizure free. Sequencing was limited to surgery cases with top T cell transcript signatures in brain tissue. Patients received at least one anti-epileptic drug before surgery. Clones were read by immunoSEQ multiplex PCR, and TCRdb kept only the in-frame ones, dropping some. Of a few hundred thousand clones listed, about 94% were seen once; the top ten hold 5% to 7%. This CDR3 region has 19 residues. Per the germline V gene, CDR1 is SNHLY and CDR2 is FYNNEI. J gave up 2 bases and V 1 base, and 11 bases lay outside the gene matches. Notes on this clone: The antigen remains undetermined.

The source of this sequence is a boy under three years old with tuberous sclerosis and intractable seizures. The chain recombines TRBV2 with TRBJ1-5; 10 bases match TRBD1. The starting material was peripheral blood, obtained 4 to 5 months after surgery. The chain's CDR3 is CASSEGTGGGMLGNQPQHF. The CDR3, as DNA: TGTGCCAGCAGTGAAGGGACAGGGGGTGGGATGTTGGGCAATCAGCCCCAGCATTTT.